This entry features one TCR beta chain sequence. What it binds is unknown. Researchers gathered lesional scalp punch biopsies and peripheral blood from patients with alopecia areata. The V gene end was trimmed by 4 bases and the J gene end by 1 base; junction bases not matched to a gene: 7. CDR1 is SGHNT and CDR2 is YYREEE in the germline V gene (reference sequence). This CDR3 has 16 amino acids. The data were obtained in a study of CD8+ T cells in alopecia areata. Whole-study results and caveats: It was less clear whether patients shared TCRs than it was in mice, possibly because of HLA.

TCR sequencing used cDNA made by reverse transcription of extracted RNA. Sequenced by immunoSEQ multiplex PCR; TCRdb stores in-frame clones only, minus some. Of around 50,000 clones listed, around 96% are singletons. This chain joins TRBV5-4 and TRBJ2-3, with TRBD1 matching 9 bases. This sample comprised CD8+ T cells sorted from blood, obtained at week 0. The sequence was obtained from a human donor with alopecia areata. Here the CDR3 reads CASSARDREGTDTQYF. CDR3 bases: TGTGCCAGCAGCGCCCGGGACAGGGAAGGCACAGATACGCAGTATTTT.